These T cell receptor beta chains were read from a single sample in a study of early stage breast cancer tumors. Only in-frame clones appear in the TCRdb table, and some are missing; sequencing was by immunoSEQ multiplex PCR. The sample lists over a thousand clones; approximately 80% were seen once. Sample: normal breast tissue next to the tumor. These receptors came from a person aged 45 to 59 with breast cancer. Each CDR3 is given with its conserved first and last residue. A D gene is named only where the DNA matches it firmly. The size field reads once, few or many counts, or a class when the clone is expanded.

TRBD1	few	TRBJ2-7	TRBV4-1	TGCGCCAGCAGCCCCTACACAGGGGACGAGCAGTACTTC	CASSPYTGDEQYF